This T cell receptor beta chain stems from a study of T cell repertoires in cytomegalovirus infection (dated by TCRdb to the late 2010s). Study-wide context: The peptide stimulations were aimed at well-studied HLA-B-restricted epitopes as well as recently identified HLA-C-restricted CMV epitopes, whose presentation resists viral immunomodulation. Donor HLA type was relevant to the analysis, because carriage of CMV infection together with the matching HLA type was indicated by public TCR beta signatures.

This clonotype was seen at least ten times. Its antigen has not been determined. The input lacks base qualities; no much larger clone sits a single base away. The CDR3 runs 15 residues from the cysteine to the phenylalanine. Of the read, only the CDR3 DNA is kept; its 45 bases are in frame from base 1. The germline ends are 15 bases apart after V is trimmed by 5 bases and J by 7 bases. The germline V gene (reference sequence) yields MNHEY for CDR1 and SMNVEV for CDR2. This specimen's treatment or condition label, interpreted: in vitro stimulation with specific CMV peptide epitopes to enrich CMV-specific T cells. The study at large found these results: In both this cohort and an independent cohort of 350 to 400 donors, the cumulative frequency of public TCR beta family members distinguished carriers of CMV infection plus the relevant HLA type. In the ex vivo response, HLA-C-restricted CMV-specific TCR beta clonotypes were dominant, and in two of eight donors the single most frequent clonotype came from this HLA-C-restricted group.

Reads for this sample came from an Illumina HiSeq 1500. TCRdb cleaned the public reads at Q25 with fastp, built clones with MiXCR and kept in-frame beta chains. CDR3 protein sequences are deduplicated, and each keeps its most common genes and DNA. In this sample the table shows some 940,000 distinct CDR3 sequences, approximately 33% of which occur a single time. Around 15% of the sample is in the top ten clones. This clonotype originated in a human donor in good health (CMV status not recorded). Some clones in this sample may be carry-over from other donors' samples. The specimen was cultured CD8+ T cells from PBMCs, collected from culture after CMV antigen stimulation. The sequence links TRBV27 to TRBJ1-6, with a tentative D gene TRBD1 over 6 matching bases. In nucleotide form, the sequence is TGTGCCAGCAGTGGGTGGGACACAACAAATTCACCCCTCCACTTT. Its protein reads: CASSGWDTTNSPLHF.